These T cell receptor beta chains were read from a single sample in a study of cytomegalovirus exposure and HLA in healthy donors. Assay: immunoSEQ multiplex PCR; the TCRdb copy retains only in-frame clones and omits some. Of some 150,000 clones listed, 82% are singletons. Specimen: PBMCs. Every receptor here comes from a man between 18 and 29 years old in good health and CMV-seropositive. The conserved cysteine and the conserved F or W are not part of the CDR3 here.

v_gene,j_gene,CDR3aa
TRBV9,TRBJ2-2,ASSTQVGELF
TRBV27,TRBJ2-5,ASSSNPTGGEETQY
TRBV5-8,TRBJ1-1,ASSLAGGGTEAF
TRBV30,TRBJ2-1,AWRGGTSGRAVGEQF
TRBV5-4,TRBJ1-1,ASSYVGQGKE
TRBV4-1,TRBJ1-3,ASSRLYSGTANSGNTIY
TRBV5-8,TRBJ1-5,ASSLATGRSNQPQH
TRBV28,TRBJ1-2,ASSSLGDRANYGYT
TRBV4-1,TRBJ1-2,ASSQDWGGYGYT
TRBV19,TRBJ1-2,ASSTGGQGASYGYT
TRBV7-6,TRBJ1-2,ASSSLTGDSGYT
TRBV5-4,TRBJ2-4,ASSFRPGLAENIQY
TRBV18,TRBJ1-2,ASSPGAGGNGYGYT
TRBV9,TRBJ2-1,ASSGTLEGLAGGPIDEQF
TRBV18,TRBJ1-1,ASSLKVMDRGTNTEAF